This TCR beta chain was recovered during a study of blood T cell repertoires in COVID-19. Overall study: The origin of the acute and convalescent COVID-19 samples was the United States, Italy and Spain. T cells, B-cell-depleted T cells, or PBMCs provided the cDNA or gDNA that served as material.

Trimming shortened V by 5 bases and J by 0 bases, and 19 bases separated the two germline ends. Germline V gives CDR1 MNHNY, CDR2 SVGAGI (reference sequence). The CDR3 is 17 residues long. Original processing notes: Estimation of nucleated cell counts was performed using reference gene primer amplification. The repertoire was sequenced with immunoSEQ multiplex PCR; TCRdb's copy has only in-frame clones and lacks some. Clonal size and the V and J genes are those of that table, whereas D and trimming came from the DNA. The table records 150,000 to 190,000 clones, about 80% of them present only once. The sample comprised peripheral blood. The rearrangement uses TRBV6-6 and TRBJ1-2; tentatively, D is TRBD1 (6 bases). The TCR comes from a man between 60 and 70 years old with acute or convalescent COVID-19. The CDR3 reads CASSLRVLTGSNYGYTF. The CDR3 nucleotides are TGTGCCAGCAGTCTGCGGGTGTTGACAGGATCTAACTATGGCTACACCTTC.